This T cell receptor (beta chain) originates from a study of identical twins. Of note for this clonotype: The antigen is undetermined.

The authors used template switching to add a universal primer site and gave cDNA unique molecular identifiers. TCRdb reprocessed the 5' RACE reads with MiXCR, giving one entry per CDR3 protein. The sample has some 710,000 distinct CDR3 sequences, roughly 6.2% seen once; the top ten hold around 2%. Germline V gene data show CDR1 as MDHEN and CDR2 as SYDVKM. This CDR3 is built from 19 residues. Trimming took off 5 bases at V and 1 base at J, with 27 bases between the two ends. The study, taken as a whole, reports: Donors were not followed over many years; analysis was cross-sectional. Twins shared out-of-frame alpha sequences with excess low generation probability. Abundant beta clonotypes from cord blood had fewer insertions, unlike memory repertoires, which showed none.

This receptor was taken from a man aged 18 to 29 in good health. The source material was naive T cells sorted from blood. The rearrangement links TRBV28 to TRBJ2-7, with a weak D call TRBD2 (5 bases). CDR3 in DNA: TGTGCCAGCAGTAATAAGGGCGACGCGAGAGCTAGCTTTTCCTACGAGCAGTACTTC. Its protein product is CASSNKGDARASFSYEQYF.